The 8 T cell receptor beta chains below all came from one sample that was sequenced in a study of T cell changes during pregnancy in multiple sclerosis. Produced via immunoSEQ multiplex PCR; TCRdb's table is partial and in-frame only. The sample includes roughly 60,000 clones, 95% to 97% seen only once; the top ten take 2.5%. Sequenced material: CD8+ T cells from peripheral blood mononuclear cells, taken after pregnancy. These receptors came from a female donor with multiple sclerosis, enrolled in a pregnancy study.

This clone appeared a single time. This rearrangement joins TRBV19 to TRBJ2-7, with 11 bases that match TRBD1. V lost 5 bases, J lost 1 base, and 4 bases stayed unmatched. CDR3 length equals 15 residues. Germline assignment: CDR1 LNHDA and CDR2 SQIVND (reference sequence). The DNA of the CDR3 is TGTGCCAGTAGTCCGGGGACAGGGGGTTCCTACGAGCAGTACTTC. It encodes CASSPGTGGSYEQYF.

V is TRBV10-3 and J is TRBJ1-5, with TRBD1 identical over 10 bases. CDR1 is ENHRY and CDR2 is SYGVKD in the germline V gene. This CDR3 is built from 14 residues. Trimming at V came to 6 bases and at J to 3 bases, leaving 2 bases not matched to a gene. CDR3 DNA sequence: TGTGCCATCAGGGGGACAGGGGACAATCAGCCCCAGCATTTT. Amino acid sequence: CAIRGTGDNQPQHF.

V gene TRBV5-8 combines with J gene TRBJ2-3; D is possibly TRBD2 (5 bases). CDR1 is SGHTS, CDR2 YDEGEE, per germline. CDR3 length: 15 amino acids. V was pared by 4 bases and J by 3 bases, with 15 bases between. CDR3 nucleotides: TGTGCCAGCAGCCCAGGACTGACTGGGACAGATACGCAGTATTTT. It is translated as CASSPGLTGTDTQYF. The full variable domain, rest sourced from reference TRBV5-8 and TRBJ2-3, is EAGVTQSPTHLIKTRGQQATLRCSPISGHTSVYWYQQALGLGLQFLLWYDEGEERNRGNFPPRFSGRQFPNYSSELNVNALELEDSALYLCASSPGLTGTDTQYFGPGTRLTVL.

CDR3 in amino acids: CASSPTGGPTYEQYF. In nucleotides, the CDR3 is TGTGCCAGCAGCCCAACAGGGGGCCCAACCTACGAGCAGTACTTC. The chain employs TRBV7-2 and TRBJ2-7; 9 bases fit TRBD1. Germline V gene lookup returns CDR1 SGHTA and CDR2 FQGNSA. V shed 5 bases and J 2 bases; nucleotides not matched to a gene: 7. The CDR3 is 15 residues long.

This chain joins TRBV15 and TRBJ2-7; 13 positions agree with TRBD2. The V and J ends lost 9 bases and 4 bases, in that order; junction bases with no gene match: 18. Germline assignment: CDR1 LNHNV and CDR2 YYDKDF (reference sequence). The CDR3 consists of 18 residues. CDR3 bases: TGTGCCACGAGAGCAGAACTAGCGGGAGGGCCTGGATCATACGAGCAGTACTTC. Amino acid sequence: CATRAELAGGPGSYEQYF.

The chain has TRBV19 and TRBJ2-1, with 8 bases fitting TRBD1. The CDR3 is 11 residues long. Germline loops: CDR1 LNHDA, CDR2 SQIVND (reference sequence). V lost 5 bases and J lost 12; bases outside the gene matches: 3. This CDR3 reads CASSAGGGQFF. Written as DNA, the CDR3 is TGTGCCAGTAGTGCAGGGGGCGGGCAGTTCTTC.

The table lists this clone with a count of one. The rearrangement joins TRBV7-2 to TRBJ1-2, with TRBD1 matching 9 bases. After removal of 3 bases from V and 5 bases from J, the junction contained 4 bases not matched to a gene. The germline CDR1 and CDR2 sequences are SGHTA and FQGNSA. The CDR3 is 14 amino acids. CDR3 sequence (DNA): TGTGCCAGCAGCTTCTCCGGGACAGGGTATGGCTACACCTTC. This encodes CASSFSGTGYGYTF.

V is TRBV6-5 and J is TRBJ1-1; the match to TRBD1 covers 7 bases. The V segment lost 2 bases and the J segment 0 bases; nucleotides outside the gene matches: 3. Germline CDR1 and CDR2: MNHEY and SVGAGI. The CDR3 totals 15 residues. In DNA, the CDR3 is TGTGCCAGCAGTTACGGGGGGACAGTGAACACTGAAGCTTTCTTT. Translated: CASSYGGTVNTEAFF.